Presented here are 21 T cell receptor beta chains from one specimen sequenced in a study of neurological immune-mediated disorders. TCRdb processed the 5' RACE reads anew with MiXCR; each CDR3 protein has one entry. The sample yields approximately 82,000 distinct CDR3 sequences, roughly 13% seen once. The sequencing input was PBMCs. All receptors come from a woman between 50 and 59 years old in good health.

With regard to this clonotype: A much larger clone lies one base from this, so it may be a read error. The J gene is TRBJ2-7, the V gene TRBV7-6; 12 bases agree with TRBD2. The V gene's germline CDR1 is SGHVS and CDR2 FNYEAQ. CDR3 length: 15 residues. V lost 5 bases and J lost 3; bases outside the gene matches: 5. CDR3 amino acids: CASSPRTSGNYEQYF. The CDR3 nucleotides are TGTGCCAGCAGCCCTCGGACTAGCGGGAACTACGAGCAGTACTTC.

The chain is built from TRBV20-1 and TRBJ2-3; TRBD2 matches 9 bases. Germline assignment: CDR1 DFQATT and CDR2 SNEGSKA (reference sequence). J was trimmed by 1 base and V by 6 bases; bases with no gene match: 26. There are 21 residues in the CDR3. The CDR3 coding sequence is TGCAGTGCATCTAGGCGGGCTAGCGGGGCCCCCGGGGATTTCTGCACAGATACGCAGTATTTT. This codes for CSASRRASGAPGDFCTDTQYF.

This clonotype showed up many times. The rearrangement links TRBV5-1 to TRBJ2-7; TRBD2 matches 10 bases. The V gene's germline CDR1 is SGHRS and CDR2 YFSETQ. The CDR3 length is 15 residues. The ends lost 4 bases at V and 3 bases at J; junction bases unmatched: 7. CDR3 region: CASSPRASGSYEQYF. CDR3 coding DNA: TGCGCCAGCAGCCCGCGGGCTAGCGGGAGCTACGAGCAGTACTTC.

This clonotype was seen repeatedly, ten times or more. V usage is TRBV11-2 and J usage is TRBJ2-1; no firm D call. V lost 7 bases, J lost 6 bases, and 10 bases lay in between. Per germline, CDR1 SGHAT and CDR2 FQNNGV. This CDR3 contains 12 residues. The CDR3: CASTRAFNEQFF. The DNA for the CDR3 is TGTGCCAGCACCCGGGCCTTCAATGAGCAGTTCTTC.

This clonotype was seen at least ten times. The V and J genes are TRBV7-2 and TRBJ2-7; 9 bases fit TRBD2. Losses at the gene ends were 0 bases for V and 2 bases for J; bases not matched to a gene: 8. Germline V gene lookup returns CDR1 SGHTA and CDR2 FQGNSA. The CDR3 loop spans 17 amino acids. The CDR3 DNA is TGTGCCAGCAGCTTAGCCCCCAGCGGGGGGATTACCTACGAGCAGTACTTC. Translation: CASSLAPSGGITYEQYF.

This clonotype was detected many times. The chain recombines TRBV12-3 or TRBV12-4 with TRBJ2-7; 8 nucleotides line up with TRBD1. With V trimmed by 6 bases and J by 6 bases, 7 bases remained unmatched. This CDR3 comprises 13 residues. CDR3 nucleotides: TGTGCCAGCAGCACCTTAACAGGGGGCGAGCAGTACTTC. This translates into CASSTLTGGEQYF.

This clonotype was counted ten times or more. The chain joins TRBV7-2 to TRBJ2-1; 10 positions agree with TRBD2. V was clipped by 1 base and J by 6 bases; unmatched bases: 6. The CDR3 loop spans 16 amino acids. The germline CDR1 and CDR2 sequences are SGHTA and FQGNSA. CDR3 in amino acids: CASSLVSGGAGNEQFF. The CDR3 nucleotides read TGTGCCAGCAGCTTAGTGAGCGGGGGGGCGGGCAATGAGCAGTTCTTC.

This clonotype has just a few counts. The CDR3 protein is CASSSILAGAHNEQFF. The CDR3 DNA reads TGCGCCAGCAGCTCTATACTAGCGGGGGCCCACAATGAGCAGTTCTTC. The genes are TRBV5-1 and TRBJ2-1, with 11 bases identical to TRBD2. Germline V CDR1 and CDR2: SGHRS, YFSETQ. This CDR3 has 16 amino acids. Unmatched junction bases numbered 7, after V lost 3 bases and J lost 5 bases.

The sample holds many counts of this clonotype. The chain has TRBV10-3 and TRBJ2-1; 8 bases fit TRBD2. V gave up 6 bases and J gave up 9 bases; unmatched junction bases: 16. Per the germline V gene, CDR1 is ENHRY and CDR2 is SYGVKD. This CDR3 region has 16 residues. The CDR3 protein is CAIRRFGGAGDGEQFF. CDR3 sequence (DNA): TGTGCCATCAGGAGATTCGGTGGAGCGGGGGATGGTGAGCAGTTCTTC.

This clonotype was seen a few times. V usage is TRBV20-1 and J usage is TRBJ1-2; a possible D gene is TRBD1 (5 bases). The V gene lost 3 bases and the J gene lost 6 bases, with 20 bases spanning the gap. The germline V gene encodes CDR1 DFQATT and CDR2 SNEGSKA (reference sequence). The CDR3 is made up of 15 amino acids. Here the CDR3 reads CSARAVWGSFDGYTF. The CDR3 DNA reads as TGCAGTGCTAGGGCGGTGTGGGGGTCTTTTGATGGCTACACCTTC.

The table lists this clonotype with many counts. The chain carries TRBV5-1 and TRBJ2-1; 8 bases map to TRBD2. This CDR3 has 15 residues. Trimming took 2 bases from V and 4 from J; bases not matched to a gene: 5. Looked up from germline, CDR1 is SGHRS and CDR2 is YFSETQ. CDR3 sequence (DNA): TGCGCCAGCAGCTTCGGGGGGGCCGAATACAATGAGCAGTTCTTC. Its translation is CASSFGGAEYNEQFF.

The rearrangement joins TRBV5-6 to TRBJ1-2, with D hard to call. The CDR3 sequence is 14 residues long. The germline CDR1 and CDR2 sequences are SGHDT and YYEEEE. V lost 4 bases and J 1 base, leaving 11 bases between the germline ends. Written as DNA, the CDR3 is TGTGCCAGCAGCCTGATGACCTATAACTATGGCTACACCTTC. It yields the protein CASSLMTYNYGYTF.

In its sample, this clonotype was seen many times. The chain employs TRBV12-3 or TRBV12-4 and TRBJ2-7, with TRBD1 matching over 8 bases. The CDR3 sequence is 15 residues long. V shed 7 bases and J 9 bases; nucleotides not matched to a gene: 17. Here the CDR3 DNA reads TGTGCCAGCACCCAAAGATCGACAGGGGCGGTGGTGCAGTACTTC. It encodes CASTQRSTGAVVQYF.

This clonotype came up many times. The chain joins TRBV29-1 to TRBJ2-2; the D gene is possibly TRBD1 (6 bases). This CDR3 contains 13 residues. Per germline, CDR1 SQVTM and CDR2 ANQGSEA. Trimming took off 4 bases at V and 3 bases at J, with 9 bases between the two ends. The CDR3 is CSVVRGYTGELFF. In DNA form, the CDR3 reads TGCAGCGTTGTCAGGGGTTACACCGGGGAGCTGTTTTTT.

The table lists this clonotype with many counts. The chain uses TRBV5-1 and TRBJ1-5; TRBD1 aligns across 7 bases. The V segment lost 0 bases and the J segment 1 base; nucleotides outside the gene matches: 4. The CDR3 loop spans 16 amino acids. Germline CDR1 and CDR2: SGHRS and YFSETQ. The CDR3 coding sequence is TGCGCCAGCAGCTTGGATCACAGGGGAAGCAATCAGCCCCAGCATTTT. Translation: CASSLDHRGSNQPQHF.

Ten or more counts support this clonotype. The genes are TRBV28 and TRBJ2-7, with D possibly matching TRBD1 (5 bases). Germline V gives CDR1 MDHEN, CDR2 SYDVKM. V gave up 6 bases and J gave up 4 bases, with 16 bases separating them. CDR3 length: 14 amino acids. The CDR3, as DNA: TGTGCCAGCAGCCTCGTGGGCAGGGCGTACGAGCAGTACTTC. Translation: CASSLVGRAYEQYF.

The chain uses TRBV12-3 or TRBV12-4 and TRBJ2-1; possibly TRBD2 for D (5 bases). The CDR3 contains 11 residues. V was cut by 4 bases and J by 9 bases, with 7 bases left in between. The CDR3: CASSSEGEQFF. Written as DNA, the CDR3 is TGTGCCAGCAGTTCAGAGGGTGAGCAGTTCTTC.

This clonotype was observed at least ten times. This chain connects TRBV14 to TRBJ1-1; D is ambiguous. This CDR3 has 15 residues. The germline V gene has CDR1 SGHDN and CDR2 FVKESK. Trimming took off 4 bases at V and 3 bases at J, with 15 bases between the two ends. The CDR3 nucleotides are TGTGCCAGCAGCCCCTTAGCGGGGAGGGACACTGAAGCTTTCTTT. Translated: CASSPLAGRDTEAFF.

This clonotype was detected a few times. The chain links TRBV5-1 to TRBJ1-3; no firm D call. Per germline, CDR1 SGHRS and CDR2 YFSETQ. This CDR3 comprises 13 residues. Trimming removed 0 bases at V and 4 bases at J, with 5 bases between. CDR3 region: CASSLGQGNTIYF. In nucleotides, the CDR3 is TGCGCCAGCAGCTTGGGGCAGGGAAACACCATATATTTT.

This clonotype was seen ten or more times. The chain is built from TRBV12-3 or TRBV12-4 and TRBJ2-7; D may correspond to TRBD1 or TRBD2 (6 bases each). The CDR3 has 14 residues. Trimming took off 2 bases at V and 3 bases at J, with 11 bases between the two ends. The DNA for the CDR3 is TGTGCCAGCAGTTTAAGGGGGGCAGGCTACGAGCAGTACTTC. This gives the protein CASSLRGAGYEQYF.

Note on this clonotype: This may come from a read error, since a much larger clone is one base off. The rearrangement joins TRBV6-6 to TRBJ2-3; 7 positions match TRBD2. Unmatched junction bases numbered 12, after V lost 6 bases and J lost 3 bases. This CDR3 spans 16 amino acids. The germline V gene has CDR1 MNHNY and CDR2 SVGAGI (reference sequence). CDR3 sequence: CASRGLARGITDTQYF. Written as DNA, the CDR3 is TGTGCCAGCAGGGGTCTGGCGCGGGGGATTACAGATACGCAGTATTTT.